The 24 T cell receptor beta chains below were found in one sample sequenced in a study of T cells in Graves' hyperthyroidism and ophthalmopathy. Amplified TCR beta CDR3 regions came from RNA transcripts. With the HTBI primer set, the TCR CDR3 went through a first round of RT-PCR. MiXCR, run by TCRdb on the multiplex PCR reads, gives a single entry per CDR3 protein. In the table there are 450,000 to 650,000 distinct CDR3 sequences, 17% of which are singletons. Sequencing was performed on blood. The receptor source for this set is a woman between 18 and 29 years old with Graves' ophthalmopathy.

Concerning this clonotype: Possible read error: a much larger clone is one base away. This rearrangement joins TRBV20-1 to TRBJ2-1, with D possibly TRBD1 on 6 matching bases. V was trimmed by 5 bases and J by 5 bases, leaving 16 bases between them. The CDR3 covers 14 residues. Germline V lookup: CDR1 DFQATT, CDR2 SNEGSKA (reference sequence). CDR3 DNA: TGCAGTGCTGGATCAGGGGTGCTTAACAATGAGCAGTTCTTC. This encodes CSAGSGVLNNEQFF.

The chain recombines TRBV2 with TRBJ2-6; TRBD1 matches 8 bases. Germline V gene data show CDR1 as SNHLY and CDR2 as FYNNEI. CDR3 size: 17 residues. Trimming at V came to 3 bases and at J to 2 bases, leaving 6 bases not matched to a gene. Here the CDR3 reads CASSDARQGTGANVLTF. The CDR3 nucleotides are TGTGCCAGCAGTGACGCCAGACAGGGGACTGGGGCCAACGTCCTGACTTTC.

The V gene is TRBV19, the J gene TRBJ2-3; D is uncertain. The CDR3 runs to 12 residues. The V and J ends lost 10 bases and 2 bases respectively, with 10 bases between them. Per germline, CDR1 LNHDA and CDR2 SQIVND (reference sequence). The chain's CDR3 is CATEGNTDTQYF. As DNA, the CDR3 is TGTGCCACAGAAGGCAACACAGATACGCAGTATTTT.

This clonotype was counted ten times or more. V is TRBV3-1 and J is TRBJ1-1, with D unclear. In germline, CDR1 is LGHDT, CDR2 YNNKEL (reference sequence). This CDR3 has 15 amino acids. V gave up 0 bases and J gave up 1 base, with 9 bases separating them. CDR3 sequence reads: CASSQDAGTNTEAFF. The CDR3 coding sequence is TGTGCCAGCAGCCAAGATGCAGGAACGAACACTGAAGCTTTCTTT.

This clonotype showed up many times. The J gene is TRBJ2-7, the V gene TRBV28; TRBD1 matches at 8 bases. V lost 8 bases and J lost 2; bases outside the gene matches: 5. Germline lookup yields CDR1 MDHEN and CDR2 SYDVKM. This CDR3 is 13 amino acids long. This CDR3 reads CASWDRTPYEQYF. The CDR3 DNA sequence: TGTGCCAGCTGGGACAGGACCCCCTACGAGCAGTACTTC.

This chain joins TRBV6-1 and TRBJ1-6; D gene ambiguous. CDR3 size: 15 residues. CDR1 and CDR2 (germline): MNHNS, SASEGT. V shed 5 bases and J shed 5 bases, with 13 bases lying between them. CDR3 region: CASSYQGRNNSPLHF. For the CDR3, the DNA is TGTGCCAGCAGTTATCAAGGTAGAAATAATTCACCCCTCCACTTT.

This clonotype has at least ten counts. The V call is TRBV6-2 or TRBV6-3, the J call TRBJ1-1; unclear D gene. Germline V gives CDR1 MNHEY, CDR2 SVGEGT. This CDR3 contains 13 residues. The V gene lost 0 bases and the J gene lost 2 bases, with 4 bases spanning the gap. The CDR3 loop reads CASSYSYNTEAFF. The CDR3 DNA sequence: TGTGCCAGCAGTTACTCGTACAACACTGAAGCTTTCTTT.

This clonotype was found a few times. The J gene is TRBJ1-5, the V gene TRBV6-1; no definite D call. CDR1 is MNHNS, CDR2 SASEGT, per germline. This CDR3 has 15 residues. Trimming removed 7 bases from V and 0 bases from J, with 13 bases in between. CDR3 sequence: CASTLVEYSNQPQHF. As DNA, the CDR3 is TGTGCCAGCACCCTCGTCGAATATAGCAATCAGCCCCAGCATTTT.

This clonotype was seen a handful of times. This chain joins TRBV5-1 and TRBJ2-6, with D unclear. CDR3 length: 16 residues. V lost 5 bases to trimming and J lost 3 bases, with 15 bases between them. Germline V gene sequence: CDR1 SGHRS, CDR2 YFSETQ. CDR3 region: CASRSSRAYGANVLTF. The DNA for the CDR3 is TGCGCCAGCAGGTCCAGTAGGGCTTATGGGGCCAACGTCCTGACTTTC. The variable domain in full, completed from reference TRBV5-1 and TRBJ2-6, reads KAGVTQTPRYLIKTRGQQVTLSCSPISGHRSVSWYQQTPGQGLQFLFEYFSETQRNKGNFPGRFSGRQFSNSRSEMNVSTLELGDSALYLCASRSSRAYGANVLTFGAGSRLTVL.

This rearrangement joins TRBV6-2 or TRBV6-3 to TRBJ1-2, with no clear D. Trimming stripped 8 bases from V and 2 bases from J, with 15 bases between. In germline, CDR1 is MNHEY, CDR2 SVGEGT. The CDR3 loop spans 14 amino acids. The CDR3 protein is CASGEERVNYGYTF. CDR3 nucleotide sequence: TGTGCCAGCGGTGAGGAGAGGGTGAACTATGGCTACACCTTC.

The genes are TRBV30 and TRBJ2-7; D ambiguous. The V end was cut by 5 bases, the J end by 2 bases, with 19 bases between. Germline loops: CDR1 GTSNPN, CDR2 SVGIG (reference sequence). This CDR3 region has 15 residues. This CDR3 is CAWVRLDGTTYEQYF. As DNA, the CDR3 is TGTGCCTGGGTCAGACTCGACGGAACCACCTACGAGCAGTACTTC.

DNA of the CDR3: TGTGCCAGCAGTTTAGTACAGAGCCTTGAAGCTTTCTTT. Amino acids: CASSLVQSLEAFF. The V and J genes are TRBV28 and TRBJ1-1; unclear D gene. CDR1 and CDR2 from the germline V gene are MDHEN and SYDVKM. The V gene lost 2 bases and the J gene lost 7 bases, with 11 bases spanning the gap. The CDR3 runs to 13 residues.

This clonotype was seen ten or more times. This sequence joins TRBV9 and TRBJ2-3, with D unresolved. The germline gives CDR1 SGDLS, CDR2 YYNGEE. Trimming shortened V by 0 bases and J by 3 bases, and 8 bases separated the two germline ends. The CDR3 sequence is 14 residues long. In DNA, the CDR3 is TGTGCCAGCAGCGTAGCCCCAGAAACAGATACGCAGTATTTT. Amino acids: CASSVAPETDTQYF.

This clonotype turned up a few times. The gene calls are TRBV4-1 and TRBJ2-7; D might be TRBD1 (5 bases). The germline V gene encodes CDR1 MGHRA and CDR2 YSYEKL. V was trimmed by 0 bases and J by 7 bases, leaving 10 bases between them. The CDR3 is 13 amino acids. The CDR3 spells CASSQEYRWEQYF. In nucleotides, the CDR3 is TGCGCCAGCAGCCAAGAGTACAGGTGGGAGCAGTACTTC.

This clonotype showed up many times. The chain combines TRBV4-1 with TRBJ1-5; D not certain. V was cut by 2 bases and J by 4 bases, with 3 bases left in between. The CDR3 totals 12 residues. Germline CDR1 and CDR2: MGHRA and YSYEKL. The CDR3, as DNA: TGCGCCAGCAGCCAACCTAATCAGCCCCAGCATTTT. This translates into CASSQPNQPQHF.

For this clonotype: One end of the junction does not line up with germline, which may come from a read error. The genes are TRBV2 and TRBJ2-7; 7 bases fit TRBD2. CDR3 size: 14 residues. The V gene's germline CDR1 is SNHLY and CDR2 FYNNEI. The CDR3 nucleotides read TGTGCCAACAGTGAAAGAGCGGGACCCTACGAGCAGTACTTC. Its protein is CANSERAGPYEQYF.

With regard to this clonotype: The junction departs from germline at one end; a sequencing error may be responsible. The chain links TRBV5-1 to TRBJ2-5; 8 nucleotides align to TRBD1. CDR1 and CDR2 (germline): SGHRS, YFSETQ. The CDR3 runs 14 residues. CDR3 region: CASSIGTGQETQCF. For the CDR3, the DNA is TGCGCCAGCAGCATCGGGACAGGCCAAGAGACCCAGTGCTTC. Supplemented by reference TRBV5-1 and TRBJ2-5, the full variable domain reads KAGVTQTPRYLIKTRGQQVTLSCSPISGHRSVSWYQQTPGQGLQFLFEYFSETQRNKGNFPGRFSGRQFSNSRSEMNVSTLELGDSALYLCASSIGTGQETQCFGPGTRLLVL.

The rearrangement uses TRBV18 and TRBJ2-1, with a possible D match to TRBD2 (6 bases). This CDR3 region has 16 residues. Germline CDR1 is KGHSH and CDR2 is LQKENI. V lost 0 bases and J 5 bases, leaving 14 bases between the germline ends. Here the CDR3 reads CASSPPAGSPHNEQFF. CDR3 DNA: TGTGCCAGCTCACCACCGGCCGGGAGTCCCCACAATGAGCAGTTCTTC. The full variable domain, its missing parts supplied by reference TRBV18 and TRBJ2-1, is NAGVMQNPRHLVRRRGQEARLRCSPMKGHSHVYWYRQLPEEGLKFMVYLQKENIIDESGMPKERFSAEFPKEGPSILRIQQVVRGDSAAYFCASSPPAGSPHNEQFFGPGTRLTVL.

The chain couples TRBV7-9 to TRBJ2-1, with 10 bases lining up with TRBD2. The CDR3 covers 15 residues. J gave up 5 bases and V 7 bases, and 8 bases lay outside the gene matches. The germline V gene encodes CDR1 SEHNR and CDR2 FQNEAQ (reference sequence). The CDR3 loop reads CASIPSGRIDNEQFF. The CDR3 DNA is TGTGCCAGCATCCCTAGCGGGAGAATCGACAATGAGCAGTTCTTC.

Ten or more counts support this clonotype. The CDR3 DNA is TGTGCCAGCAGCTCCTGGACAGGGGGGGGAACTGAAGCTTTCTTT. Translating it yields CASSSWTGGGTEAFF. J is TRBJ1-1 and V is TRBV11-2, with 10 positions matching TRBD1. V shed 4 bases and J 5 bases; nucleotides not matched to a gene: 7. The germline V gene has CDR1 SGHAT and CDR2 FQNNGV. This CDR3 has 15 amino acids.

This clonotype came up a few times. V is TRBV4-1 and J is TRBJ2-5; no reliable D call. Germline V gene data show CDR1 as MGHRA and CDR2 as YSYEKL. The V gene lost 1 base and the J gene lost 4 bases, with 13 bases spanning the gap. This CDR3 is 15 amino acids long. Written as DNA, the CDR3 is TGCGCCAGCAGCCAAGGCCCAGCTAGTCGAGAGACCCAGTACTTC. It specifies CASSQGPASRETQYF.

The chain recombines TRBV18 with TRBJ2-3; 8 bases align to TRBD2. Trimming at V came to 2 bases and at J to 5 bases, leaving 6 bases not matched to a gene. From germline, CDR1 is KGHSH and CDR2 LQKENI. The CDR3 is 15 residues long. CDR3 residues: CASSPSREGRDTQYF. The CDR3 DNA is TGTGCCAGCTCACCAAGCCGGGAGGGCCGAGATACGCAGTATTTT.

This clonotype was observed at least ten times. The rearrangement links TRBV6-7 to TRBJ2-2, with TRBD2 matching over 14 bases. TRBV6-7 belongs to the ORF category, with a function that is uncertain. This CDR3 contains 21 residues. V lost 3 bases to trimming and J lost 1 base; unmatched junction nucleotides: 13. The CDR3: CASSYICIPGLAGGNTGELFF. DNA for the CDR3: TGTGCCAGCAGTTATATCTGTATTCCAGGACTAGCGGGAGGGAACACCGGGGAGCTGTTTTTT.

Many counts were recorded for this clonotype. The chain has TRBV28 and TRBJ2-1; D is possibly TRBD1 (5 bases). The CDR3 length is 16 residues. Germline V lookup: CDR1 MDHEN, CDR2 SYDVKM. The V end was cut by 5 bases, the J end by 3 bases, with 17 bases between. The CDR3 DNA follows: TGTGCCAGCAGTCCCAGAGTCAGGGTCATCTACAATGAGCAGTTCTTC. This gives the protein CASSPRVRVIYNEQFF.